The rows below give T cell receptor beta chains drawn from one sample of a study of CD8 T cells in Susac syndrome. TCRdb itself ran the immunoSEQ multiplex PCR reads through MiXCR, one entry per CDR3 protein. Here the sample spans about 180,000 distinct CDR3 sequences, 90% to 95% being singletons. The sample consisted of CD4+ T cells from PBMCs. The receptors here all came from a human donor with Susac syndrome. CDR3s leave out the opening cysteine and the closing phenylalanine or tryptophan.

v_gene	j_gene	CDR3aa
TRBV19	TRBJ2-7	ASSPGTNSYEQY
TRBV19	TRBJ1-5	ASSIGGGWPFNQPQH
TRBV24-1	TRBJ1-1	ATSDPKSRHGAF
TRBV7-7	TRBJ1-1	ASSLQVNTEAF
TRBV7-2	TRBJ2-6	ASSRGFSGANVLT
TRBV23-1	TRBJ2-4	ASSPYRTSILAKNIQY
TRBV2	TRBJ1-1	ASSYTENTEAF
TRBV3-1	TRBJ2-3	ASSQGTGVSDTQY
TRBV6-2/TRBV6-3	TRBJ2-5	ASSFSGGLQETQY
TRBV2	TRBJ1-5	ASSPMRRGNQPQH
TRBV6-2/TRBV6-3	TRBJ2-1	ASTIGSLSGGRHYNEQF
TRBV29-1	TRBJ2-7	SVNPRTGAEQY
TRBV12-3/TRBV12-4	TRBJ2-3	ASSRGGGGFLTDTQY
TRBV5-1	TRBJ2-2	ASSSMGQGVTGELF
TRBV20-1	TRBJ2-7	SALPASGSYEQY
TRBV5-1	TRBJ1-2	ASSLLGDTGGYT